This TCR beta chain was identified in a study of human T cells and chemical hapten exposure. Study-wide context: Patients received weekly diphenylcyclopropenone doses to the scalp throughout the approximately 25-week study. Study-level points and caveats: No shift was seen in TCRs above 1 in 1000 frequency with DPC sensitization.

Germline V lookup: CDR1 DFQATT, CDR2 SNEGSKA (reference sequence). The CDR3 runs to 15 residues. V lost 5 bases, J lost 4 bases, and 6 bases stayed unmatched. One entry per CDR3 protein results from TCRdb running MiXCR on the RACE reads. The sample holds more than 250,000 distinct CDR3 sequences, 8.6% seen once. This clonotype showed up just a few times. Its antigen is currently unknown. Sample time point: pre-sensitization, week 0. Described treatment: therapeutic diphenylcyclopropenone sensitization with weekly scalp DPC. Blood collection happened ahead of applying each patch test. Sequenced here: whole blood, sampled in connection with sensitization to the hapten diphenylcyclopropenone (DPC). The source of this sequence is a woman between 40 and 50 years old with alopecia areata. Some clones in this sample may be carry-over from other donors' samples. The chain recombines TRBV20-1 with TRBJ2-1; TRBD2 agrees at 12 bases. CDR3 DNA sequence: TGCAGTGCTGGTGGACTAGCGGGGTCTTACAATGAGCAGTTCTTC. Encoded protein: CSAGGLAGSYNEQFF.